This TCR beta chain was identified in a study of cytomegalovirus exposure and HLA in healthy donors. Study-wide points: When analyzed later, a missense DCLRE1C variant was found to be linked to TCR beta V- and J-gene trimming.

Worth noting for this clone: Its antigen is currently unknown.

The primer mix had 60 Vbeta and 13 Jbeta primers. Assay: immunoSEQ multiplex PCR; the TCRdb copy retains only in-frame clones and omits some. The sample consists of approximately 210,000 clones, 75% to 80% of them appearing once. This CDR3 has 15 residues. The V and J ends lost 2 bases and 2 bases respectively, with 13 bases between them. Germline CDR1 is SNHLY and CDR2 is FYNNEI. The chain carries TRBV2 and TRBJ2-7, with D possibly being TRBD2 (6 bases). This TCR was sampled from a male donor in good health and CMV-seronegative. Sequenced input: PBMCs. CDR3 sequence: CASSETGSSAYEQYF. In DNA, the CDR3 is TGTGCCAGCAGTGAAACGGGGTCTAGCGCCTACGAGCAGTACTTC.